The 3 T cell receptor beta chains below all came from one sample that was sequenced in a study of T-cell reconstitution after alpha-beta-depleted transplantation in children. Unique molecular identifiers were used in preparing the TCRbeta library. Each CDR3 protein gets one entry after TCRdb re-called the PCR reads with MiXCR. The sample contains a few hundred thousand distinct CDR3 sequences, under 9.5% of which appear only once. Sequenced here: PBMCs from the stem cell graft donor, sampled from the stem cell graft. The receptor source for this set is a human donor who donated a stem cell graft to a child with acute lymphoblastic leukemia.

This clonotype was recorded many times. The V call is TRBV5-5, the J call TRBJ1-4; 7 nucleotides line up with TRBD1. The V gene end was trimmed by 7 bases and the J gene end by 0 bases; junction bases not matched to a gene: 6. CDR3 length equals 15 residues. Germline CDR1 and CDR2: SGHKS and YYEKEE (reference sequence). As DNA, the CDR3 is TGTGCCAGCTCCGGGACAGAGTCAACTAATGAAAAACTGTTTTTT. Translated: CASSGTESTNEKLFF.

This clonotype was found many times. This chain uses TRBV5-6 with TRBJ2-3, with TRBD2 matching over 10 bases. The ends lost 3 bases at V and 5 bases at J; junction bases unmatched: 3. The CDR3 length is 14 residues. Germline CDR1 and CDR2: SGHDT and YYEEEE. The CDR3 DNA reads as TGTGCCAGCAGCTCCGGGACTAGCGTAGATACGCAGTATTTT. Encoded protein: CASSSGTSVDTQYF.

J is TRBJ1-4 and V is TRBV5-5, with D tentatively TRBD1 (6 bases). Trimming removed 4 bases from V and 4 bases from J, with 14 bases in between. CDR3 length: 15 amino acids. Germline V gene sequence: CDR1 SGHKS, CDR2 YYEKEE (reference sequence). CDR3 sequence: CASSGLRGYNEKLFF. The DNA of the CDR3 is TGTGCCAGCAGCGGTCTCAGGGGTTATAATGAAAAACTGTTTTTT.